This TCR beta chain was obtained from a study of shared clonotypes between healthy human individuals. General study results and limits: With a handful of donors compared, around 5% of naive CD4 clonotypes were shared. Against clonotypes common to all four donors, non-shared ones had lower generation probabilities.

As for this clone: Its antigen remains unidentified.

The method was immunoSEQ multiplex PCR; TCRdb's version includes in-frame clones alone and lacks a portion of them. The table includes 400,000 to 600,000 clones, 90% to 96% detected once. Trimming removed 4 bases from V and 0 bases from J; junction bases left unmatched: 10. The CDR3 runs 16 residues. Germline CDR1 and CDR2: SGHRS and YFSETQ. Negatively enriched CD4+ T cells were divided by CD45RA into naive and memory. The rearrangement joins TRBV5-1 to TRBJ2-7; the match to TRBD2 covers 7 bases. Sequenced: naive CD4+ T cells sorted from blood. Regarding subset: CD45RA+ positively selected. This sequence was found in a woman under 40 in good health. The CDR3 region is CASSKTSPSSSYEQYF. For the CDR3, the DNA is TGCGCCAGCAGCAAGACTAGCCCGTCGAGCTCCTACGAGCAGTACTTC.